These 16 T cell receptor beta chains were all obtained from the same sample, sequenced in a study of CXCR3-negative and CXCR3-positive naive CD8 T cells (dated by TCRdb to about 2019). On the study overall, not on this receptor specifically: TRB CDR3s from CXCR3-positive naive cells showed higher hydrophobicity (lower Kidera factor 4), lower energy, and higher strength and volume indices than CXCR3-negative naive cells.

For these TCRs, the target antigens are not known. The run used a NextSeq 550. The Human TCR Profiling Kit (MiLaboratory) was used to make UMI-labeled 5' RACE TRB cDNA libraries. TCRdb reprocessed the reads and provides one entry for every CDR3 protein sequence; no DNA is given. The sample table holds more than 100,000 distinct CDR3 sequences. The biggest ten clones account for about 0.37% of the sample. Sequencing was done on a sample of naive CXCR3+ CD8+ T cells from blood. The sample's cell subset or site, from its label and the paper: CD45RO-CCR7+CD27+CD95- naive CD8+ T cells expressing CXCR3 (TNR3+). These receptors came from a human donor in good health. Some clones in this sample may be carry-over from other donors' samples.

The chain links TRBV20-1 to TRBJ2-7; TCRdb lists TRBD2, though no DNA is available to test this call. The CDR3 loop spans 19 amino acids. Per the germline V gene, CDR1 is DFQATT and CDR2 is SNEGSKA (reference sequence). CDR3 sequence reads: CSARGPLSFISGKTYEQYF.

V usage is TRBV7-6 and J usage is TRBJ2-1. CDR1 is SGHVS, CDR2 FNYEAQ, per germline. This CDR3 is 13 amino acids long. This chain's CDR3 is CASSLLSFNEQFF.

V usage is TRBV4-3 and J usage is TRBJ2-2; TCRdb proposes TRBD2, but this gene call is untestable without DNA. Per the germline V gene, CDR1 is LGHNA and CDR2 is YSLEER. CDR3 length: 15 amino acids. CDR3 protein: CASSRGIPPTGELFF.

The chain links TRBV2 to TRBJ2-5; as DNA is missing, the TRBD1 call by TCRdb cannot be tested. The CDR3 spans 15 residues. Germline V CDR1 and CDR2: SNHLY, FYNNEI. The chain's CDR3 is CASSEGQGYQETQYF.

The chain joins TRBV7-9 to TRBJ2-7; TCRdb's D call, TRBD1, is unchecked because there is no DNA. Per germline, CDR1 SEHNR and CDR2 FQNEAQ (reference sequence). CDR3 length: 13 amino acids. Here the CDR3 reads CASSLGTAYEQYF.

The chain has TRBV27 and TRBJ2-7; TCRdb outputs TRBD1, but without DNA this stays unchecked. Germline assignment: CDR1 MNHEY and CDR2 SMNVEV (reference sequence). This CDR3 region has 13 residues. CDR3 protein: CASSLGRAYEQYF.

The V and J genes are TRBV5-1 and TRBJ1-5. This CDR3 region has 13 residues. Germline V gene lookup returns CDR1 SGHRS and CDR2 YFSETQ. The CDR3 loop reads CASSRVGNQPQHF.

This chain connects TRBV6-5 to TRBJ2-3; TCRdb's D call, TRBD1, is unchecked because there is no DNA. Germline CDR1 MNHEY, CDR2 SVGAGI. The CDR3 is 16 amino acids. CDR3 in amino acids: CASSYSFGTATDTQYF.

The chain carries TRBV28 and TRBJ2-7; TCRdb indicates TRBD1, and absent DNA this call remains unverified. Per the germline V gene, CDR1 is MDHEN and CDR2 is SYDVKM. CDR3 length: 14 residues. This CDR3 is CASRHETGPYEQYF.

V is TRBV29-1 and J is TRBJ2-5. The germline V gene encodes CDR1 SQVTM and CDR2 ANQGSEA. The CDR3 contains 12 residues. The CDR3 sequence: CSALGLQETQYF.

The V call is TRBV11-2, the J call TRBJ2-1; the TRBD2 assignment by TCRdb is unverifiable without DNA. Germline CDR1 is SGHAT and CDR2 is FQNNGV. The CDR3 totals 20 residues. CDR3 in amino acids: CASSLEGKGFSGFPDNEQFF.

The chain carries TRBV7-9 and TRBJ2-2. The CDR3 covers 13 residues. Germline loops: CDR1 SEHNR, CDR2 FQNEAQ (reference sequence). The CDR3 loop reads CASSPASTGELFF.

The V and J genes are TRBV5-6 and TRBJ1-1. The CDR3 consists of 14 residues. Per the germline V gene, CDR1 is SGHDT and CDR2 is YYEEEE. The CDR3: CASSLGASDFEAFF.

The gene calls are TRBV5-5 and TRBJ2-3; TCRdb lists TRBD2, though no DNA is available to test this call. The germline V gene has CDR1 SGHKS and CDR2 YYEKEE (reference sequence). CDR3 length: 15 amino acids. CDR3 amino acids: CASMFGEFGTDTQYF.

The J gene is TRBJ2-3, the V gene TRBV28; the D call of TRBD1 rests on TCRdb alone, since no DNA is present to check it. Germline V gene data show CDR1 as MDHEN and CDR2 as SYDVKM. This CDR3 contains 14 residues. The CDR3 here is CASSRTGEPDTQYF.

The V call is TRBV7-6, the J call TRBJ2-1; TCRdb's D call of TRBD2 is untestable without DNA. The germline CDR1 and CDR2 sequences are SGHVS and FNYEAQ. The CDR3 length is 15 residues. CDR3 loop: CASSRGREDFNEQFF.